The present T cell receptor beta chain was sequenced within a study of early T cells in non-severe SARS-CoV-2 infection. The length of the CDR3 is 12 residues. Germline lookup yields CDR1 GTSNPN and CDR2 SVGIG (reference sequence). The V and J ends lost 2 bases and 6 bases respectively, with 7 bases between them. TCRdb re-called the 5' RACE reads through MiXCR, storing one row per CDR3 protein. The table lists tens of thousands of distinct CDR3 sequences, approximately 9% of them singletons. The gene calls are TRBV30 and TRBJ2-2; a possible D gene is TRBD1 (5 bases). This clonotype was obtained from an adult who was a healthcare worker with PCR-confirmed SARS-CoV-2 infection or an uninfected control (not recorded which). The sequenced sample was whole blood, obtained at baseline. For the CDR3, the DNA is TGTGCCTGGAGTCTAGGGGCCGGGGAGCTGTTTTTT. This sequence encodes CAWSLGAGELFF.